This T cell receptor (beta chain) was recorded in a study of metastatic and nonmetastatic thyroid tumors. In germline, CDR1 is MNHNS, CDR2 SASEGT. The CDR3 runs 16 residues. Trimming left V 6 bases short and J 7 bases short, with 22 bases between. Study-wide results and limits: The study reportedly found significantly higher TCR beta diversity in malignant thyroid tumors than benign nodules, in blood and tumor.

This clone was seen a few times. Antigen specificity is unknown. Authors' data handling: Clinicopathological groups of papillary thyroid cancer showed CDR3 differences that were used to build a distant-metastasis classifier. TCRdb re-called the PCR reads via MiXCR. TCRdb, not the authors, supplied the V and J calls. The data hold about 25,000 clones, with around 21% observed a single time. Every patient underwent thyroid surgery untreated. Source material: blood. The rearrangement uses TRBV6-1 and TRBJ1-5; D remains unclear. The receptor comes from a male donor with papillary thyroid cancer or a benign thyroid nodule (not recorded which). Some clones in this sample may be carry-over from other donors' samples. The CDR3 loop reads CASSSRRDGRGQPQHF. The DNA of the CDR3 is TGTGCCAGCAGCTCTCGGCGGGATGGTCGCGGCCAGCCCCAGCATTTT.